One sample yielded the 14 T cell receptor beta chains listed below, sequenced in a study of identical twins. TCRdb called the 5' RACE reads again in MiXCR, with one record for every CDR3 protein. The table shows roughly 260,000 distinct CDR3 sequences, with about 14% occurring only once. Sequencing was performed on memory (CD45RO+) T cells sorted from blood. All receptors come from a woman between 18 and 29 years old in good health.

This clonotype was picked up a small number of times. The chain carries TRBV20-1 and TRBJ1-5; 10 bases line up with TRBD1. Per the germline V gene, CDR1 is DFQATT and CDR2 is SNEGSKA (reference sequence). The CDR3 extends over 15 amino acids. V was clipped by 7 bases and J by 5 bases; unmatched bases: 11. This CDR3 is CSVSGTGASDQPQHF. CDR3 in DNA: TGCAGTGTCTCCGGGACAGGGGCGTCTGATCAGCCCCAGCATTTT.

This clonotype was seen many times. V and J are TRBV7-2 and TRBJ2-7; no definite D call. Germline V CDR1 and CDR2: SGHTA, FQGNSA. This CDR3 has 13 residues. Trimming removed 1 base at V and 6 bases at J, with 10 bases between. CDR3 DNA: TGTGCCAGCAGCTTAGGCGCAGGCGTCGAGCAGTACTTC. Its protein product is CASSLGAGVEQYF.

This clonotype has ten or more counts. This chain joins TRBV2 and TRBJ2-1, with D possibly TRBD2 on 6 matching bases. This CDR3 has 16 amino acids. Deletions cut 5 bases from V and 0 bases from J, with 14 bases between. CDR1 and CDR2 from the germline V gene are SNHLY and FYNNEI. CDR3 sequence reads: CASSRLGRSSYNEQFF. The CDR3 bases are TGTGCCAGCAGTCGACTAGGGCGAAGCTCCTACAATGAGCAGTTCTTC.

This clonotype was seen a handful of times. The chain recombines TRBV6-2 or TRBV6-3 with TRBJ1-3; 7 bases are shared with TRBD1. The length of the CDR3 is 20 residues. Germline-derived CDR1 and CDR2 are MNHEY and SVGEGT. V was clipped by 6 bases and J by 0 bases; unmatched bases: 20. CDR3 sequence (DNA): TGTGCCAGCAGACCCACCCCGGGACAGTTGGTACTAAGCTCTGGAAACACCATATATTTT. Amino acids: CASRPTPGQLVLSSGNTIYF.

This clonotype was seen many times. The CDR3 spells CSAPSTSGGNEQFF. In DNA, the CDR3 is TGCAGTGCTCCTTCAACTAGCGGGGGGAATGAGCAGTTCTTC. The V gene is TRBV20-1, the J gene TRBJ2-1; the match to TRBD2 covers 12 bases. Looked up from germline, CDR1 is DFQATT and CDR2 is SNEGSKA (reference sequence). The CDR3 has 14 amino acids. Trimming took 5 bases from V and 7 from J; bases not matched to a gene: 6.

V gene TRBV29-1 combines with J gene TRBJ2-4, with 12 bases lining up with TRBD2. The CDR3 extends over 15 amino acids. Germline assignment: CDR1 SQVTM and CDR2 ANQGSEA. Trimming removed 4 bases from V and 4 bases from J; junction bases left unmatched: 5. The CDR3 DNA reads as TGCAGCGTTGGCGGGCTAGCGGGAGGGAAAAACATTCAGTACTTC. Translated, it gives CSVGGLAGGKNIQYF.

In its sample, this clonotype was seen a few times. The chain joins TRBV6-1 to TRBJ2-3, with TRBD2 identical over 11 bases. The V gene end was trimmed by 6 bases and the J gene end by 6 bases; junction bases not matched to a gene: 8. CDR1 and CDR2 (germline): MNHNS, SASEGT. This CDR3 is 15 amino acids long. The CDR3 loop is CASSHGLAGRDTQYF. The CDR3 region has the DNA TGTGCCAGCAGCCACGGACTAGCGGGTAGGGATACGCAGTATTTT.

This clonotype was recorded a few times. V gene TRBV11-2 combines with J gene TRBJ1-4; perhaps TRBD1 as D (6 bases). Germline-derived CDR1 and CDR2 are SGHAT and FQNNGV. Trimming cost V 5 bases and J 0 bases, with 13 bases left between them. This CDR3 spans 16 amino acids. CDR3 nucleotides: TGTGCCAGCAGCCCCGGGACATTCGCAACTAATGAAAAACTGTTTTTT. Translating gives CASSPGTFATNEKLFF.

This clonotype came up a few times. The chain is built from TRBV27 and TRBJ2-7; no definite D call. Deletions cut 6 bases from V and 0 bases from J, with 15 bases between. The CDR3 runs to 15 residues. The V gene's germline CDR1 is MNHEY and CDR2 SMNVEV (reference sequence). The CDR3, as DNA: TGTGCCAGCAGCCTCACTGACGCGAGCTCCTACGAGCAGTACTTC. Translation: CASSLTDASSYEQYF.

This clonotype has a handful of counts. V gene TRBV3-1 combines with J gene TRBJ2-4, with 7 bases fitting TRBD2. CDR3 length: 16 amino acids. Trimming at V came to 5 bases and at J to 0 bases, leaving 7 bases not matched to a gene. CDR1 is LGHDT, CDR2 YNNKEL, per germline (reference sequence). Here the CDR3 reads CASSSLGGLAKNIQYF. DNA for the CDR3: TGTGCCAGCAGCTCCCTGGGAGGGCTAGCCAAAAACATTCAGTACTTC.

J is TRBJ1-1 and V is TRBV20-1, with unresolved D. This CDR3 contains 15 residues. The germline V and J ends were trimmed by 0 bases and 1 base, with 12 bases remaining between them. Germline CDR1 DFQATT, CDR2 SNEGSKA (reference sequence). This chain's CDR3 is CSARDFGLTNTEAFF. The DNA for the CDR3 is TGCAGTGCTAGAGATTTCGGACTGACGAACACTGAAGCTTTCTTT.

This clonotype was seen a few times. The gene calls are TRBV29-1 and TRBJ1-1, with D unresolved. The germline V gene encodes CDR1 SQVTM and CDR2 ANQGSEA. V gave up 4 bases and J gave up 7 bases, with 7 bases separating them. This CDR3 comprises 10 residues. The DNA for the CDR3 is TGCAGCGTTGTTTTGGGTGAAGCTTTCTTT. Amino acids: CSVVLGEAFF.

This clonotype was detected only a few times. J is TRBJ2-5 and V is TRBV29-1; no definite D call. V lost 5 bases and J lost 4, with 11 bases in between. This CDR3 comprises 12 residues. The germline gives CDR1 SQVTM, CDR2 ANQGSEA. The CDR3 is CSVPTLRETQYF. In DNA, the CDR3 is TGCAGCGTTCCCACACTGAGAGAGACCCAGTACTTC.

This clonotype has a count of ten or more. CDR3 DNA: TGCAGTGCCAGCAACTACAATGAGCAGTTCTTC. Translated: CSASNYNEQFF. V is TRBV20-1 and J is TRBJ2-1, with unresolved D. Trimming left V 6 bases short and J 3 bases short, with 6 bases between. Germline V gene sequence: CDR1 DFQATT, CDR2 SNEGSKA (reference sequence). This CDR3 has 11 residues.